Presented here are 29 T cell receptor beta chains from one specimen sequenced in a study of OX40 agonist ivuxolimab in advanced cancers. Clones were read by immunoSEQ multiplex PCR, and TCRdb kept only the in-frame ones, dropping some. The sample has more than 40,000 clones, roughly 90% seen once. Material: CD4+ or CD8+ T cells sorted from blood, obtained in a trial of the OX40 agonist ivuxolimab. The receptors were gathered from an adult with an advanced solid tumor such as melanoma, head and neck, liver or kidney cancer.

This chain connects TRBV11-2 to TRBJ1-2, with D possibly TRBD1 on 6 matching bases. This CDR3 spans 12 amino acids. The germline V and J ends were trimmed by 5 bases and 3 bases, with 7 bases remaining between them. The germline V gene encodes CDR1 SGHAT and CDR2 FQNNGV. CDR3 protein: CASSRQDYGYTF. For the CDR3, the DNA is TGTGCCAGCAGCCGACAGGACTATGGCTACACCTTC.

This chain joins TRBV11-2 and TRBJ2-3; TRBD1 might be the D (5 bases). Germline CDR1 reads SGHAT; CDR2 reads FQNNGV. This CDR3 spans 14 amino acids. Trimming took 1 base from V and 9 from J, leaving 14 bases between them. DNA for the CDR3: TGTGCCAGCAGCTTAGGGCCCTCCGCAGGGACGCAGTATTTT. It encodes CASSLGPSAGTQYF.

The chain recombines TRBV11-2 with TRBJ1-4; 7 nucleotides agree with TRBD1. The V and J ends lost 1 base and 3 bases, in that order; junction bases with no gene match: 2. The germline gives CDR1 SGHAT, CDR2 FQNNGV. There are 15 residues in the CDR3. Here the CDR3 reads CASSLGGTANEKLFF. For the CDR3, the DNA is TGTGCCAGCAGCTTAGGAGGGACAGCTAATGAAAAACTGTTTTTT.

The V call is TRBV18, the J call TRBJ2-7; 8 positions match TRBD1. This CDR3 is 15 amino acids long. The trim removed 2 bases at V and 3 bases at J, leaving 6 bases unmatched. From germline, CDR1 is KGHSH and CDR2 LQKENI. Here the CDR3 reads CASSPSSDRDYEQYF. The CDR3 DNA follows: TGTGCCAGCTCACCAAGTTCGGACAGGGACTACGAGCAGTACTTC.

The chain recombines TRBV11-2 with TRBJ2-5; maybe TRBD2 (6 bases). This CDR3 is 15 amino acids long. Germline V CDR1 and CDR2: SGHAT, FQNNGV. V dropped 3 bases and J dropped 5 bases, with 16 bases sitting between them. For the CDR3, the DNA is TGTGCCAGCAGCTTGACTAGGGGTCTGGGGGAGACCCAGTACTTC. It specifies CASSLTRGLGETQYF.

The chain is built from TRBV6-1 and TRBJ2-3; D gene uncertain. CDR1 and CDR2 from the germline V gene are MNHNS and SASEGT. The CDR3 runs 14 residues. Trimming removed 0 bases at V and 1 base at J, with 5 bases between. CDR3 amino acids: CASSEAGRTDTQYF. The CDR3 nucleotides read TGTGCCAGCAGTGAAGCGGGCCGCACAGATACGCAGTATTTT.

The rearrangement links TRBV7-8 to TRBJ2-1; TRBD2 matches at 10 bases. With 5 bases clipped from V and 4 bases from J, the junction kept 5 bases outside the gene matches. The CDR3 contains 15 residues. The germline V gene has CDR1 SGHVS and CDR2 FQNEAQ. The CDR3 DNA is TGTGCCAGCAGCCGGACTAGCGGAATTTACAATGAGCAGTTCTTC. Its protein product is CASSRTSGIYNEQFF.

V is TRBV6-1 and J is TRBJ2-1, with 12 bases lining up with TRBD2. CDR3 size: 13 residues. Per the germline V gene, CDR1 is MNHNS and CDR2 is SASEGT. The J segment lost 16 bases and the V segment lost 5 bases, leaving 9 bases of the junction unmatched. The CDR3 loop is CASSHRLAGDCFF. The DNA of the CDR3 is TGTGCCAGCAGTCACCGACTAGCGGGAGATTGTTTCTTC.

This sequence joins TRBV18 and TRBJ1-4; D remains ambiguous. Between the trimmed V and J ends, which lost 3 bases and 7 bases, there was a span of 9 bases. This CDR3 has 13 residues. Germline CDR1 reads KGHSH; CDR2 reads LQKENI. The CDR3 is CASSPEGSEKLFF. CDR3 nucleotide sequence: TGTGCCAGCTCACCCGAGGGTAGTGAAAAACTGTTTTTT.

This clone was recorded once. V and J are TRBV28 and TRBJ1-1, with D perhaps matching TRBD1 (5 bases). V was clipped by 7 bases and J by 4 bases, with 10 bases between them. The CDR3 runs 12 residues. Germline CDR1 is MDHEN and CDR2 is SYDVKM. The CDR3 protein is CASTQGATEAFF. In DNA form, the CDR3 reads TGTGCCAGCACCCAGGGAGCCACTGAAGCTTTCTTT.

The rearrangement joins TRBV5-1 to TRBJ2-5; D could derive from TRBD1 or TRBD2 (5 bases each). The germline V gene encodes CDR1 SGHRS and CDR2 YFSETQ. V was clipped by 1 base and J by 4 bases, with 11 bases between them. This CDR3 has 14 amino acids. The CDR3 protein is CASSLLSGRETQYF. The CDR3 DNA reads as TGCGCCAGCAGCTTGTTGTCGGGGCGAGAGACCCAGTACTTC.

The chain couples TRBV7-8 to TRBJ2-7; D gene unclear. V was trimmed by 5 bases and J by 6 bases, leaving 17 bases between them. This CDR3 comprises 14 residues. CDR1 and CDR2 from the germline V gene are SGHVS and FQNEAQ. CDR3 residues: CASSAPSPQTEQYF. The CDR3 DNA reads TGTGCCAGCAGCGCTCCTAGTCCCCAAACCGAGCAGTACTTC.

The CDR3 coding sequence is TGTGCCAGCACCGAGAGGGGGGCTGGCGGGGAGCTGTTTTTT. The encoded protein is CASTERGAGGELFF. The rearrangement joins TRBV9 to TRBJ2-2, with D possibly being TRBD1 or TRBD2 (6 bases each). The CDR3 is 14 amino acids. V lost 6 bases and J 7 bases, leaving 16 bases between the germline ends. CDR1 is SGDLS and CDR2 is YYNGEE in the germline V gene. Full variable domain (remainder filled in from reference TRBV9 and TRBJ2-2): DSGVTQTPKHLITATGQRVTLRCSPRSGDLSVYWYQQSLDQGLQFLIQYYNGEERAKGNILERFSAQQFPDLHSELNLSSLELGDSALYFCASTERGAGGELFFGEGSRLTVL.

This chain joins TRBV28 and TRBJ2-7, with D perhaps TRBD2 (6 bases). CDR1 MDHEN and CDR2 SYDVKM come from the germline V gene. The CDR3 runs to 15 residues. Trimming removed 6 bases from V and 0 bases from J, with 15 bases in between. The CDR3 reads CASRGGRWRSYEQYF. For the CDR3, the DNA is TGTGCCAGCAGGGGGGGACGATGGCGCTCCTACGAGCAGTACTTC.

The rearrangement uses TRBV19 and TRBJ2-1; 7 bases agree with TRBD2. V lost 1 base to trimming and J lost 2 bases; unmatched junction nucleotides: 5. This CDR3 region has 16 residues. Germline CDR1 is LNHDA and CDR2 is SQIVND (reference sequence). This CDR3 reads CASSIGLAFTYNEQFF. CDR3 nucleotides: TGTGCCAGTAGTATAGGACTAGCCTTTACCTACAATGAGCAGTTCTTC.

The DNA for the CDR3 is TGTGCCAGCAGCACGGACGGAGGGAATTACAATGAGCAGTTCTTC. Its protein is CASSTDGGNYNEQFF. V and J are TRBV5-5 and TRBJ2-1; perhaps TRBD2 as D (6 bases). CDR3 length equals 15 residues. Deletions cut 4 bases from V and 4 bases from J, with 15 bases between. Germline V gene lookup returns CDR1 SGHKS and CDR2 YYEKEE (reference sequence).

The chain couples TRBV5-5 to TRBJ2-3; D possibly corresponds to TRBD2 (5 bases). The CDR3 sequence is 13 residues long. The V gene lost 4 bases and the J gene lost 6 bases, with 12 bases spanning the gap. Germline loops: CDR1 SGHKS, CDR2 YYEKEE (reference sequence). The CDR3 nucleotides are TGTGCCAGCAGCAGGGTACTAGGTGATACGCAGTATTTT. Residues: CASSRVLGDTQYF.

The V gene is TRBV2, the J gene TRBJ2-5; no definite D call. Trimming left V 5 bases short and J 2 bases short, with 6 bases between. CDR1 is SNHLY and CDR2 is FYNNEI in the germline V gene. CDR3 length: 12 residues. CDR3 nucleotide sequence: TGTGCCAGCAGTTATGGGCAAGAGACCCAGTACTTC. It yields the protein CASSYGQETQYF. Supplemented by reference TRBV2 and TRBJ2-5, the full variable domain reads EPEVTQTPSHQVTQMGQEVILRCVPISNHLYFYWYRQILGQKVEFLVSFYNNEISEKSEIFDDQFSVERPDGSNFTLKIRSTKLEDSAMYFCASSYGQETQYFGPGTRLLVL.

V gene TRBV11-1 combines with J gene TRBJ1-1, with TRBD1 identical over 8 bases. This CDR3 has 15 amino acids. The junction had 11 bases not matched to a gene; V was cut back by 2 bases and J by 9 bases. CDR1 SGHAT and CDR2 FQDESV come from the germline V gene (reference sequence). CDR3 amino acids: CASSLRGQGFTQAFF. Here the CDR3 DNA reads TGTGCCAGCAGCTTACGAGGACAGGGATTTACGCAAGCTTTCTTT.

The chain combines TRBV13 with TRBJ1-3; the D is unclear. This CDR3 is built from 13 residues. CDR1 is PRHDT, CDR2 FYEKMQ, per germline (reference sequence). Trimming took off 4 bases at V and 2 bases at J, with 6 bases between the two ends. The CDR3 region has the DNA TGTGCCAGCAGCTATGGGGCTGGAAACACCATATATTTT. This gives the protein CASSYGAGNTIYF.

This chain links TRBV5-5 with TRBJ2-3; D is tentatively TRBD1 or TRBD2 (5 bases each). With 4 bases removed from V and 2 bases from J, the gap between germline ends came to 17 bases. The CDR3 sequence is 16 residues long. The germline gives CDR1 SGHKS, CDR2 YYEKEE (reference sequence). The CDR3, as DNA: TGTGCCAGCAGCCCCTGGGGGACCCCTTCCACAGATACGCAGTATTTT. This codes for CASSPWGTPSTDTQYF. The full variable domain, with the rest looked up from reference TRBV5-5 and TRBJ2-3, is DAGVTQSPTHLIKTRGQQVTLRCSPISGHKSVSWYQQVLGQGPQFIFQYYEKEERGRGNFPDRFSARQFPNYSSELNVNALLLGDSALYLCASSPWGTPSTDTQYFGPGTRLTVL.

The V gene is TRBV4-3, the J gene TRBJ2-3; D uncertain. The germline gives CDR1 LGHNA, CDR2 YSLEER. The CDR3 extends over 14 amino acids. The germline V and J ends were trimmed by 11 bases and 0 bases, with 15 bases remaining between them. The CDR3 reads CAARAAPSTDTQYF. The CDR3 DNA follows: TGCGCCGCCAGAGCAGCCCCCAGCACAGATACGCAGTATTTT.

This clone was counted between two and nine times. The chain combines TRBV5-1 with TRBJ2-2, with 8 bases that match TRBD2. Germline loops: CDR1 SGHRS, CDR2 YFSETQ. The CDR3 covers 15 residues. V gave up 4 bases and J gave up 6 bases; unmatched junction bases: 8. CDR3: CASSLSGSGPGELFF. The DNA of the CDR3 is TGCGCCAGCAGCCTCAGCGGGAGCGGCCCCGGGGAGCTGTTTTTT.

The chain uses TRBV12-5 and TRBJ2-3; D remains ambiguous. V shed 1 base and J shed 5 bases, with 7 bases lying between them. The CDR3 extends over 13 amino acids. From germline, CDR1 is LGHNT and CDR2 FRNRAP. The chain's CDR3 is CASGLDRLDTQYF. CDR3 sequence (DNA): TGTGCTAGTGGTTTGGATCGTTTAGATACGCAGTATTTT.

The CDR3, as DNA: TGTGCCAGCTCAAGGGCGGGGACTAGCGAGTACGAGCAGTACTTC. Residues: CASSRAGTSEYEQYF. The J gene is TRBJ2-7, the V gene TRBV18; 10 bases line up with TRBD2. The length of the CDR3 is 15 residues. Germline V lookup: CDR1 KGHSH, CDR2 LQKENI. Trimming removed 5 bases from V and 4 bases from J; junction bases left unmatched: 8. Using reference TRBV18 and TRBJ2-7 for the parts outside the CDR3, the full variable domain is NAGVMQNPRHLVRRRGQEARLRCSPMKGHSHVYWYRQLPEEGLKFMVYLQKENIIDESGMPKERFSAEFPKEGPSILRIQQVVRGDSAAYFCASSRAGTSEYEQYFGPGTRLTVT.

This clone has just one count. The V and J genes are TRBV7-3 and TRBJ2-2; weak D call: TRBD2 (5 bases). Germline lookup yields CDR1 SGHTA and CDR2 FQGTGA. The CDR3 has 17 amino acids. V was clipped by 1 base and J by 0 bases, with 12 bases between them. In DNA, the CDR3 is TGTGCCAGCAGCTTAAAGGGAGACTACCCGAACACCGGGGAGCTGTTTTTT. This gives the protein CASSLKGDYPNTGELFF.

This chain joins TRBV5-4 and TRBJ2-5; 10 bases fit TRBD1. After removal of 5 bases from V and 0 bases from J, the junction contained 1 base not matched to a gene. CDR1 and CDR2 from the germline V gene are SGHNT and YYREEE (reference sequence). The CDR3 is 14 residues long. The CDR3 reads CASSGQGDQETQYF. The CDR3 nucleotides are TGTGCCAGCAGTGGACAGGGGGACCAAGAGACCCAGTACTTC.

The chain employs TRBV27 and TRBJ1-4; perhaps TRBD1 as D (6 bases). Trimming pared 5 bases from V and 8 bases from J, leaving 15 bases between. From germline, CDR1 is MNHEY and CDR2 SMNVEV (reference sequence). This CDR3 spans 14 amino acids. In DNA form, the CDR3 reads TGTGCCAGCAGTAGGGCCCAGGGGCAAGAAAAACTGTTTTTT. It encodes CASSRAQGQEKLFF.

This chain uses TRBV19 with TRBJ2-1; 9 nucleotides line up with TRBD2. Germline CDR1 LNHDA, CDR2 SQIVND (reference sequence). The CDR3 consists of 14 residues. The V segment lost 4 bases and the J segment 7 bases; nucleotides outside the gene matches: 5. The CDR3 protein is CASSSGREWNEQFF. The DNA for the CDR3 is TGTGCCAGTAGTAGCGGGAGGGAGTGGAATGAGCAGTTCTTC. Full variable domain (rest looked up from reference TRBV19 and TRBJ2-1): DGGITQSPKYLFRKEGQNVTLSCEQNLNHDAMYWYRQDPGQGLRLIYYSQIVNDFQKGDIAEGYSVSREKKESFPLTVTSAQKNPTAFYLCASSSGREWNEQFFGPGTRLTVL.